This passage covers 18 T cell receptor beta chains from one sample sequenced in a study of cytomegalovirus exposure and HLA in healthy donors. TCRdb keeps only in-frame clones here, not all; method: immunoSEQ multiplex PCR. The table includes approximately 270,000 clones, 65% to 90% detected once. Source material: PBMCs. These TCRs come from a woman between 18 and 30 years old in good health and CMV-seronegative.

In its sample, this clone was seen many times. The chain has TRBV5-1 and TRBJ1-6; maybe TRBD1 (6 bases). Germline CDR1 reads SGHRS; CDR2 reads YFSETQ. Trimming removed 4 bases at V and 8 bases at J, with 13 bases between. The CDR3 runs 14 residues. CDR3 sequence reads: CASSPGAGDSPLHF. The DNA for the CDR3 is TGCGCCAGCAGCCCAGGGGCGGGAGATTCACCCCTCCACTTT.

The chain combines TRBV2 with TRBJ2-3; D may be TRBD2 (6 bases). Germline CDR1 and CDR2: SNHLY and FYNNEI. V shed 4 bases and J shed 3 bases, with 14 bases lying between them. The CDR3 is 15 residues long. The CDR3 loop reads CASSGQNAGTDTQYF. CDR3 coding DNA: TGTGCCAGCAGTGGCCAGAATGCGGGGACAGATACGCAGTATTTT.

V usage is TRBV9 and J usage is TRBJ2-7, with D uncertain. CDR3 size: 15 residues. The V end lost 0 bases, the J end lost 0 bases, and 10 bases lay between the germline ends. The germline V gene has CDR1 SGDLS and CDR2 YYNGEE. The CDR3, as DNA: TGTGCCAGCAGCGTAGCAGTGGGCAGCTCCTACGAGCAGTACTTC. Residues: CASSVAVGSSYEQYF.

The chain employs TRBV27 and TRBJ2-7, with 9 positions matching TRBD2. The CDR3 contains 14 residues. In germline, CDR1 is MNHEY, CDR2 SMNVEV (reference sequence). The trim removed 6 bases at V and 4 bases at J, leaving 7 bases unmatched. DNA for the CDR3: TGTGCCAGCAGCCCTAGCGGGATAAAGTACGAGCAGTACTTC. This sequence encodes CASSPSGIKYEQYF.

This clone has only a few counts. The chain has TRBV11-2 and TRBJ1-1, with 8 nucleotides matching TRBD1. Germline CDR1 SGHAT, CDR2 FQNNGV. The V gene end was trimmed by 5 bases and the J gene end by 4 bases; junction bases not matched to a gene: 9. The CDR3 totals 15 residues. CDR3 amino acids: CASSGGGQGGTEAFF. In DNA, the CDR3 is TGTGCCAGCAGCGGAGGCGGACAGGGAGGCACTGAAGCTTTCTTT.

The V and J genes are TRBV4-1 and TRBJ2-7; 10 positions agree with TRBD2. Germline values: CDR1 MGHRA, CDR2 YSYEKL. J lost 4 bases, V lost 2 bases, and 11 bases had no gene match. This CDR3 is 17 amino acids long. This CDR3 is CASSQPPLAGVGYEQYF. In nucleotides, the CDR3 is TGCGCCAGCAGCCAACCACCCCTAGCGGGAGTAGGGTACGAGCAGTACTTC.

This chain joins TRBV7-9 and TRBJ1-4; D gene uncertain. Deletions cut 5 bases from V and 6 bases from J, with 13 bases between. The CDR3 covers 14 residues. CDR1 is SEHNR, CDR2 FQNEAQ, per germline (reference sequence). The CDR3 DNA reads TGTGCCAGCAGCGCATTTGTGGGAGATGAAAAACTGTTTTTT. It specifies CASSAFVGDEKLFF. The variable domain in full, with the rest retrieved from reference TRBV7-9 and TRBJ1-4, is DTGVSQNPRHKITKRGQNVTFRCDPISEHNRLYWYRQTLGQGPEFLTYFQNEAQLEKSRLLSDRFSAERPKGSFSTLEIQRTEQGDSAMYLCASSAFVGDEKLFFGSGTQLSVL.

This clone occurred once. J is TRBJ2-7 and V is TRBV2; the match to TRBD2 covers 9 bases. Trimming at V came to 8 bases and at J to 1 base, leaving 15 bases not matched to a gene. CDR1 is SNHLY and CDR2 is FYNNEI in the germline V gene. The CDR3 covers 17 residues. The CDR3: CASWVIYQREASYEQYF. The CDR3 coding sequence is TGTGCCAGCTGGGTAATATATCAGCGGGAGGCTTCCTACGAGCAGTACTTC.

The rearrangement joins TRBV30 to TRBJ2-3; 8 positions match TRBD1. The CDR3 runs to 15 residues. With 5 bases clipped from V and 2 bases from J, the junction kept 9 bases outside the gene matches. Germline-derived CDR1 and CDR2 are GTSNPN and SVGIG (reference sequence). CDR3 loop: CAWDPGQEVTDTQYF. CDR3 nucleotides: TGTGCCTGGGATCCGGGACAGGAGGTCACAGATACGCAGTATTTT.

This chain uses TRBV6-5 with TRBJ1-1; TRBD1 is a possible D gene (5 bases). Germline CDR1 and CDR2: MNHEY and SVGAGI. Between the trimmed V and J ends, which lost 4 bases and 3 bases, there was a span of 12 bases. This CDR3 region has 14 residues. The DNA for the CDR3 is TGTGCCAGCAGTTCGCCACGGGGGGACACTGAAGCTTTCTTT. Protein sequence: CASSSPRGDTEAFF.

V is TRBV19 and J is TRBJ1-2, with a possible D match to TRBD1 (6 bases). V was shortened by 5 bases and J by 6 bases, with 10 bases between the two germline ends. The CDR3 is made up of 12 amino acids. Germline V gene sequence: CDR1 LNHDA, CDR2 SQIVND (reference sequence). The CDR3 sequence is CASSPEGDGYTF. In DNA, the CDR3 is TGTGCCAGTAGTCCAGAGGGGGATGGCTACACCTTC.

The V and J genes are TRBV10-2 and TRBJ1-5; TRBD1 matches 12 bases. This CDR3 contains 18 residues. V shed 2 bases and J 2 bases; nucleotides not matched to a gene: 7. From germline, CDR1 is WSHSY and CDR2 SAAADI. Here the CDR3 DNA reads TGCGCCAGCAGTGAGGCGGGACAGGGGGCGATGGGCAATCAGCCCCAGCATTTT. This encodes CASSEAGQGAMGNQPQHF.

The CDR3 protein is CSVSSGAGARQPQHF. CDR3 DNA sequence: TGCAGCGTGTCGTCAGGGGCGGGGGCTCGGCAGCCCCAGCATTTT. The chain employs TRBV29-1 and TRBJ1-5; weak D call: TRBD1 (6 bases). Trimming took off 6 bases at V and 7 bases at J, with 22 bases between the two ends. The CDR3 spans 15 residues. The germline V gene encodes CDR1 SQVTM and CDR2 ANQGSEA.

This sequence joins TRBV5-6 and TRBJ1-2; 7 bases are a match to TRBD1. CDR3 length: 14 amino acids. V gave up 3 bases and J gave up 5 bases; unmatched junction bases: 7. Germline V CDR1 and CDR2: SGHDT, YYEEEE. CDR3: CASSSDRPRYGYTF. CDR3 DNA sequence: TGTGCCAGCAGCTCGGACAGGCCAAGATATGGCTACACCTTC.

A single count supports this clone. The chain has TRBV28 and TRBJ2-1, with a possible D match to TRBD2 (6 bases). The ends were cut back, 4 bases at V and 9 bases at J, with 25 bases in the middle. This CDR3 has 17 residues. Germline CDR1 reads MDHEN; CDR2 reads SYDVKM. CDR3: CASSSLTLSGLDFEQFF. Written as DNA, the CDR3 is TGTGCCAGCAGTTCACTGACCCTTAGCGGTCTAGATTTTGAGCAGTTCTTC.

This clone was seen only once. The rearrangement uses TRBV5-8 and TRBJ1-5; D might be TRBD1 (5 bases). In germline, CDR1 is SGHTS, CDR2 YDEGEE. The V gene lost 2 bases and the J gene lost 6 bases, with 12 bases spanning the gap. The length of the CDR3 is 14 residues. CDR3 loop: CASSLGREAQPQHF. For the CDR3, the DNA is TGTGCCAGCAGCTTAGGCAGGGAGGCTCAGCCCCAGCATTTT.

The chain has TRBV19 and TRBJ1-5; D call uncertain. Germline CDR1 and CDR2: LNHDA and SQIVND (reference sequence). V was cut by 7 bases and J by 1 base, with 14 bases left in between. CDR3 length: 15 amino acids. CDR3: CASIPVTGSNQPQHF. For the CDR3, the DNA is TGTGCCAGTATCCCTGTGACTGGGAGCAATCAGCCCCAGCATTTT.

The chain couples TRBV25-1 to TRBJ1-1; no clear D. The CDR3 extends over 13 amino acids. Trimming took off 2 bases at V and 0 bases at J, with 4 bases between the two ends. Germline V gene lookup returns CDR1 MGHDK and CDR2 SYGVNS. The CDR3 reads CASSERVNTEAFF. CDR3 nucleotides: TGTGCCAGCAGTGAAAGAGTGAACACTGAAGCTTTCTTT.